This TCR beta chain was profiled in a study of blood T cell repertoires in COVID-19. Study as a whole: The origin of the acute and convalescent COVID-19 samples was the United States, Italy and Spain.

Trimming at V came to 4 bases and at J to 0 bases, leaving 3 bases not matched to a gene. Per germline, CDR1 MNHEY and CDR2 SVGAGI. The CDR3 has 15 residues. In the original workflow: Reference gene primer amplification yielded estimated nucleated cell counts. Profiling relied on immunoSEQ multiplex PCR, and the TCRdb table lists in-frame clones only, not all of them. V, J and clone size reflect that table, while D and trimming were determined from the DNA. The sample shows 30,000 to 40,000 clones, 85% of them seen only once. V and J are TRBV6-5 and TRBJ1-5; 7 bases fit TRBD1. The sample consisted of peripheral blood. The receptor was derived from a man aged 55-75 years with active or convalescent COVID-19. The CDR3: CASSFTGDSNQPQHF. CDR3 DNA sequence: TGTGCCAGCAGTTTTACAGGGGATAGCAATCAGCCCCAGCATTTT.